The entry below gives a single T cell receptor (beta chain) sequence along with its context. Samples of blood were obtained at baseline, on cycle 4 day 1, and on cycle 7 day 1. These data are taken from a study of OX40 agonist ivuxolimab in advanced cancers. Study in general: The study treated patients with ivuxolimab, an agonistic anti-OX40 (CD134) antibody. Dosing consisted of intravenous ivuxolimab at 0.01 to 10 mg/kg every 2 weeks.

Trimming shortened V by 2 bases and J by 7 bases, and 15 bases separated the two germline ends. The CDR3 has 14 amino acids. Germline CDR1 reads KGHSH; CDR2 reads LQKENI. The protocol was immunoSEQ multiplex PCR, while the TCRdb copy is restricted to in-frame clones and leaves out a portion. The table lists 35,000 to 40,000 clones, 82% of them singletons. Material: CD4+ or CD8+ T cells sorted from blood, obtained in a trial of the OX40 agonist ivuxolimab. The sequence came from an adult with an advanced solid tumor such as melanoma, head and neck, liver or kidney cancer. The chain uses TRBV18 and TRBJ2-7; the D is unclear. This chain's CDR3 is CASSPGYQVGEQYF. CDR3 bases: TGTGCCAGCTCACCAGGGTATCAGGTCGGGGAGCAGTACTTC.